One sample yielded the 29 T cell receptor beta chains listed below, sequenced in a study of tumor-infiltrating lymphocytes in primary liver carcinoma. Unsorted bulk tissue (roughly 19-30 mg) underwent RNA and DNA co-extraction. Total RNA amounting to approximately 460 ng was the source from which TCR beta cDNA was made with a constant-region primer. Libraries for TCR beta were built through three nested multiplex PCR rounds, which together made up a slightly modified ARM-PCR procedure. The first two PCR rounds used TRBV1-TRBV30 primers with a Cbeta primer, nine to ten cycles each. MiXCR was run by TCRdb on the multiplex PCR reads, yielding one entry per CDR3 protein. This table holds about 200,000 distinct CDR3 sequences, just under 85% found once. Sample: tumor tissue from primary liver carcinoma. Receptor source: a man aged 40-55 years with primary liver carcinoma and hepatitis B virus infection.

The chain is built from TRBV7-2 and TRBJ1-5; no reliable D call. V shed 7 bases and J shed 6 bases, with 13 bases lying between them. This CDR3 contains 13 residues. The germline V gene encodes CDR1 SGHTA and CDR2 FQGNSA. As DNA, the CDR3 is TGTGCCAGCAACTTTAGGTCCGGTCAGCCCCAGCATTTT. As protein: CASNFRSGQPQHF.

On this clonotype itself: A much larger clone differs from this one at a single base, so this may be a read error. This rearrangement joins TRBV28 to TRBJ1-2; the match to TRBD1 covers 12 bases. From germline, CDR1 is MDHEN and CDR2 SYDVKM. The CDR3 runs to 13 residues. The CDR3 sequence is CASRLGTGGGYIF. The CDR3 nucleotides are TGTGCCAGCAGGCTCGGGACAGGGGGCGGCTACATCTTC.

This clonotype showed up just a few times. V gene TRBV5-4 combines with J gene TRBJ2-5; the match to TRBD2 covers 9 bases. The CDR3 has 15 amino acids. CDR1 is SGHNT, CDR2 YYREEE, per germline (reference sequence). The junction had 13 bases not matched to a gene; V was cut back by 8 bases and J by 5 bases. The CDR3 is CASNLSGTSFETQYF. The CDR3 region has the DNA TGTGCCAGTAACCTTTCCGGGACTAGCTTTGAGACCCAGTACTTC.

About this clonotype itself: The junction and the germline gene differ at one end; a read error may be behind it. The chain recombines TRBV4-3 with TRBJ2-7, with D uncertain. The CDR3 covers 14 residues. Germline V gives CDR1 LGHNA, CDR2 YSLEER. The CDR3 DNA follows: TGCGCCAGCAGCCATCGCTCTTGCATCTACGAGCTGTACTTC. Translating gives CASSHRSCIYELYF.

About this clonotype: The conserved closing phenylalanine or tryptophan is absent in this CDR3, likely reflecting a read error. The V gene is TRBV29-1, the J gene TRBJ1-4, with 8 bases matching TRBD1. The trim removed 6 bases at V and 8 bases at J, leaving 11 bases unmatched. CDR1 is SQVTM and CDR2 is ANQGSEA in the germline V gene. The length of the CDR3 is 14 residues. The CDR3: CSVDPGTGYEKLFI. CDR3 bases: TGCAGCGTCGATCCGGGGACAGGATACGAAAAACTGTTTATT.

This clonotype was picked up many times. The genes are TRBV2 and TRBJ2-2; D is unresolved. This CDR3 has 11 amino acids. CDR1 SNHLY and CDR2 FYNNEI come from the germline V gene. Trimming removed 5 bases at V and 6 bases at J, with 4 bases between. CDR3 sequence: CASSFSGELFF. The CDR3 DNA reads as TGTGCCAGCAGTTTTTCCGGGGAGCTGTTTTTT.

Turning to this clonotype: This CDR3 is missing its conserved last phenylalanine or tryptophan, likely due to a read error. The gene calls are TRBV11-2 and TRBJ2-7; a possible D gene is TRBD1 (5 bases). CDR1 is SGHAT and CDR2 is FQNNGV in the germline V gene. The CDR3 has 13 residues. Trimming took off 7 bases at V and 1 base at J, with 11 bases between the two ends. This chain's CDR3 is CASNPRQSYEQYL. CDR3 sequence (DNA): TGTGCCAGCAATCCTCGACAGTCCTACGAGCAGTACTTA.

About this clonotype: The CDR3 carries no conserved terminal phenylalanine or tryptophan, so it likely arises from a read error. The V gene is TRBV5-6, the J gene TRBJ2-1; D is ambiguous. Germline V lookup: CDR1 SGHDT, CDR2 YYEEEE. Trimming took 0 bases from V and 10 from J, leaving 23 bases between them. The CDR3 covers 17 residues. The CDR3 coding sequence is TGTGCCAGCAGCTTGGGACGGAGCCGCTCTGGGTACAGCGAGCAGTTCATC. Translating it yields CASSLGRSRSGYSEQFI.

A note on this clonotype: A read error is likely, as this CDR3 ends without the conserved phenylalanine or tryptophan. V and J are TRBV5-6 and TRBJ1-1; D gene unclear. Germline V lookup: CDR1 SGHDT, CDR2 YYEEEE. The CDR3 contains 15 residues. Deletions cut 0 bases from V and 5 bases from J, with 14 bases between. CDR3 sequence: CASSLEKVTSTEAFL. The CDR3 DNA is TGTGCCAGCAGCTTGGAGAAGGTTACGAGTACTGAAGCTTTCCTT.

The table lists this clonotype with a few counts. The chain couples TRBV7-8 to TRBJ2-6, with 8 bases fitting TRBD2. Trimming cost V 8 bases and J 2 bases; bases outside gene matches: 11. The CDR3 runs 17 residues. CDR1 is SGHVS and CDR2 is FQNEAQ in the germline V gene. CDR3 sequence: CASCLDGRGAGANVLTF. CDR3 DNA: TGTGCCAGCTGTTTAGACGGGAGGGGGGCTGGGGCCAACGTCCTGACTTTC.

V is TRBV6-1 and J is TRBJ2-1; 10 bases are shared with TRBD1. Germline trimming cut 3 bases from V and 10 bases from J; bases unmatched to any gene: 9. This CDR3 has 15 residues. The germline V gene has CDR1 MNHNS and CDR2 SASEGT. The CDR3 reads CASSEGTGEPKEQFF. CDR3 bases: TGTGCCAGCAGTGAGGGGACAGGGGAACCCAAAGAGCAGTTCTTC.

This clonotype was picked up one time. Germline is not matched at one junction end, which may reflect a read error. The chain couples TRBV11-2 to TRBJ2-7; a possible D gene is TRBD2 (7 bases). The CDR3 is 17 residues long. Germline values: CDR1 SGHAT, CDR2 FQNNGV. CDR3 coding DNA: TGTGCCAGGAGACAAGGACTAGGGGGAGGGTGGTCCTACGAGCAGTATTTC. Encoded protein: CARRQGLGGGWSYEQYF.

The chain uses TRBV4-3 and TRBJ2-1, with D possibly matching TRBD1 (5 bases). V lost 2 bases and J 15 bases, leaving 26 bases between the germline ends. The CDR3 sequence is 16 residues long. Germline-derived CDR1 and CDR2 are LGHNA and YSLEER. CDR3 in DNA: TGCGCCAGCAGCCAATTCCCCCCCGCGGCGGACAATGGGCGGTTCTTC. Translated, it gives CASSQFPPAADNGRFF.

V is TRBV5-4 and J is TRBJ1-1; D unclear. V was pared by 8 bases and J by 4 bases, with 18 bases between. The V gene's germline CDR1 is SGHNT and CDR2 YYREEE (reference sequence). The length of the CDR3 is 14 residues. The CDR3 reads CASSGTTESTEAFF. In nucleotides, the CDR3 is TGTGCCAGTAGCGGTACGACGGAGAGCACTGAAGCTTTCTTT.

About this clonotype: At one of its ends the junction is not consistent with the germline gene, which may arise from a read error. The CDR3 sequence: CSYSGASNNEQFF. CDR3 nucleotides: TGTAGCTACTCCGGGGCAAGTAACAATGAGCAGTTCTTC. The chain has TRBV29-1 and TRBJ2-1; D could derive from TRBD1 or TRBD2 (5 bases each). CDR3 length equals 13 residues. Germline assignment: CDR1 SQVTM and CDR2 ANQGSEA.

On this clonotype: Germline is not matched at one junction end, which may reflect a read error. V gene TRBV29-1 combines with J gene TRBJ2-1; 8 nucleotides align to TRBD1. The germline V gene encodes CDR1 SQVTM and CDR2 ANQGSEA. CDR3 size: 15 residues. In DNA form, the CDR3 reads TGCAGGGTTGAGTTCGGGACAGGAGGCTTTTATGAGCAGTTCTTC. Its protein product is CRVEFGTGGFYEQFF.

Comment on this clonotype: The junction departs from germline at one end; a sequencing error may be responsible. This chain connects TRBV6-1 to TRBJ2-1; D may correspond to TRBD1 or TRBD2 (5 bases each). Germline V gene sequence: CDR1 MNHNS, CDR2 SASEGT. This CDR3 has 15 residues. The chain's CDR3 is CTSSDRQRGYNEQFF. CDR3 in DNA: TGTACCAGCAGTGACAGACAGAGGGGCTACAATGAGCAGTTCTTC.

This chain's CDR3 is CASSFLTGSLIDTQYF. Written as DNA, the CDR3 is TGTGCCAGCAGCTTCCTAACGGGATCACTCATAGATACGCAGTATTTT. V is TRBV11-2 and J is TRBJ2-3; perhaps TRBD2 as D (5 bases). Trimming left V 3 bases short and J 5 bases short, with 18 bases between. The CDR3 is made up of 16 amino acids. Germline-derived CDR1 and CDR2 are SGHAT and FQNNGV.

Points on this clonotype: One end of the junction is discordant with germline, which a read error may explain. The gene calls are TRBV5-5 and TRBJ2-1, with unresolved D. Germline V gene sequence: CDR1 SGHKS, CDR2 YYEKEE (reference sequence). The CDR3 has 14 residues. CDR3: CASSDGLTYKEQFF. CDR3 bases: TGTGCCAGCAGCGACGGGCTTACCTACAAAGAGCAATTCTTC.

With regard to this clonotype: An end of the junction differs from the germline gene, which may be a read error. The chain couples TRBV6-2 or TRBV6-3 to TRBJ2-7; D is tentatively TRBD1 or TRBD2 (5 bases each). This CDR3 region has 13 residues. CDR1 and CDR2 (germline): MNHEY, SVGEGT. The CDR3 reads CASSYRQSRERYF. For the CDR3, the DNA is TGTGCCAGCAGTTACAGACAGTCGAGGGAGCGGTACTTC.

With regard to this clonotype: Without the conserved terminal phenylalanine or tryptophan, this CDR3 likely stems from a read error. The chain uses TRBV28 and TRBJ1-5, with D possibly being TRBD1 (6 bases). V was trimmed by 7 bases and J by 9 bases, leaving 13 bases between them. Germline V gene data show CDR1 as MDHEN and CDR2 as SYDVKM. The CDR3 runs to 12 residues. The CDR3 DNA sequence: TGTGCCAGCATAGCTCCCAGGGGGCCCCAGCATGTT. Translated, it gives CASIAPRGPQHV.

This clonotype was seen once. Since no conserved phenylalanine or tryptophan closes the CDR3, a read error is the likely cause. The CDR3 is CASSWAIDTQYY. As DNA, the CDR3 is TGTGCCAGCAGCTGGGCCATAGATACGCAGTATTAT. The genes are TRBV5-6 and TRBJ2-3; no reliable D call. In germline, CDR1 is SGHDT, CDR2 YYEEEE. Trimming took off 3 bases at V and 5 bases at J, with 7 bases between the two ends. This CDR3 spans 12 amino acids.

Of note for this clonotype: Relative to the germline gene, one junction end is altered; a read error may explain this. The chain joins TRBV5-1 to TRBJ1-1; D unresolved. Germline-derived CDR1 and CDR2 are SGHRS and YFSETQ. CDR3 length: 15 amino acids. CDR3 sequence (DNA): TGTGCCAGCAGCGTAAAGAGGGTGGCGGACACTGAAGCTTTCTTT. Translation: CASSVKRVADTEAFF.

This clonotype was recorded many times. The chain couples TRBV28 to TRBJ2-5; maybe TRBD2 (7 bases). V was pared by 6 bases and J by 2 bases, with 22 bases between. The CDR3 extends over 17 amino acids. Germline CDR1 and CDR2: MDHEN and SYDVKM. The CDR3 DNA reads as TGTGCCAGCAGCGAAGTGGAGGGGGGGCAAGGGCAAGAGACCCAGTACTTC. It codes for CASSEVEGGQGQETQYF.

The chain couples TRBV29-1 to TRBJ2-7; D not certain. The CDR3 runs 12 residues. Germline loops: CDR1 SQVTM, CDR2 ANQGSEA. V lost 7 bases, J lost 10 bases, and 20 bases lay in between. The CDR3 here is CSGGYSAYGQYF. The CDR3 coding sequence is TGCAGCGGAGGATACAGTGCCTACGGCCAGTACTTC.

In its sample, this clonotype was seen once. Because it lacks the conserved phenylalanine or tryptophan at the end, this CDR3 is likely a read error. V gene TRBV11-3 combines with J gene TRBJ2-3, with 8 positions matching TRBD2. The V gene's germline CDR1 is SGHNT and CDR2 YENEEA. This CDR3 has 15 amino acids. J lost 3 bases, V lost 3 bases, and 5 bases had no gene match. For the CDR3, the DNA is TGTGCCAGCAGCTTTGGCGGGAGGCAGACAGATACGCAGTATTAT. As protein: CASSFGGRQTDTQYY.

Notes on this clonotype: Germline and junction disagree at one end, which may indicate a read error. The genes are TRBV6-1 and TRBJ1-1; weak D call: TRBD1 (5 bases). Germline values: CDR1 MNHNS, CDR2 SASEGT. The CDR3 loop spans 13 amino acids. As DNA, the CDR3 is TGTGCCAGCAGCAGGGTCTGGGGCACTCAAGCTTTCTTT. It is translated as CASSRVWGTQAFF.

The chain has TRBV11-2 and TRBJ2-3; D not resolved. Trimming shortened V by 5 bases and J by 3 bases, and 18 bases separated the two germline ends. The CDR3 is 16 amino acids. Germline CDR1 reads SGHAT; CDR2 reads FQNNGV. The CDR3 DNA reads TGTGCCAGCAGCAGAAGAAGTACATGTAAGACAGATACGCAGTATTTT. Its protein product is CASSRRSTCKTDTQYF.

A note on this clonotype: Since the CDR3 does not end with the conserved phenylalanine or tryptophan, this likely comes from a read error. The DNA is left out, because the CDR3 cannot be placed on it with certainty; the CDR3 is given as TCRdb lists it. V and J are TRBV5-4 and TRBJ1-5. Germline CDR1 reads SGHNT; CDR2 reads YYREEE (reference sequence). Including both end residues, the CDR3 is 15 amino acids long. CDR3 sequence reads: CASSLGGYSNQPRHC.